The source of this TCR beta chain is a study of T cells after yellow fever vaccination. Whole-study results and caveats: Overlap between CD4 and CD8 compartments was detected for a small share of clonotypes. Weaker, the secondary response had a peak occurring faster, on day 5 versus 15. In FACS-sorted repertoires, abundant clonotypes from the bulk population could appear as contaminants.

As concerns this clonotype: The antigen is not known.

The TCR cDNA carried a universal primer site and UMIs from 5'RACE template switching. TCRdb recomputed calls from the 5' RACE reads with MiXCR, one row per CDR3 protein. The profile shows about 430,000 distinct CDR3 sequences, approximately 19% of them singletons. This clonotype originated in a young man who received the YFV17D yellow fever vaccine. The sequencing here drew on PBMCs, taken before the yellow fever booster vaccination.

Written as DNA, the CDR3 is TGTGCCACCAGCAGAGAATCAGGGGCCAGTGGAGATACGCAGTATTTT. Protein sequence: CATSRESGASGDTQYF. The chain is built from TRBV15 and TRBJ2-3; D perhaps matches TRBD1 (6 bases). Trimming took off 0 bases at V and 5 bases at J, with 15 bases between the two ends. CDR1 and CDR2 from the germline V gene are LNHNV and YYDKDF (reference sequence). The CDR3 has 16 residues.